A selection of T cell receptor beta chains follows, all from one sample in a study of a mutant IDH1 vaccine in newly diagnosed glioma. Their cognate antigens are unknown. Clones were read by immunoSEQ multiplex PCR, and TCRdb kept only the in-frame ones, dropping some. The table records over 50,000 clones, approximately 76% of them present only once. The sequencing used PBMCs, collected from a glioma patient whose treatment included an IDH1 peptide vaccine. The origin of the receptors is a woman between 35 and 50 years old with glioma. Some clones in this sample may be carry-over from other donors' samples. The CDR3 runs from the conserved cysteine through the conserved F or W. The D gene is left open where the match is weak. The size field is filled for only some rows; it gives once, few, many or a size class.

clone size	J gene	D gene	CDR3 length	V gene	CDR3 protein	CDR3 DNA
NA	TRBJ2-3	NA	14	TRBV9	CASSVGWGTDTQYF	TGTGCCAGCAGCGTAGGCTGGGGCACAGATACGCAGTATTTT
NA	TRBJ2-5	NA	16	TRBV18	CASSRSVGQSKETQYF	TGTGCCAGCTCACGTTCAGTTGGACAGTCCAAAGAGACCCAGTACTTC
NA	TRBJ2-1	TRBD2	18	TRBV27	CASSLYRGFRGVENEQFF	TGTGCCAGCAGTTTATATCGAGGCTTCCGGGGGGTCGAGAATGAGCAGTTCTTC
NA	TRBJ2-3	TRBD1	13	TRBV29-1	CSVGQGVTDTQYF	TGCAGCGTAGGACAGGGGGTCACAGATACGCAGTATTTT
NA	TRBJ2-2	TRBD2	16	TRBV25-1	CASSDPSGGADGELFF	TGTGCCAGCAGTGATCCCAGCGGGGGGGCCGACGGGGAGCTGTTTTTT
NA	TRBJ1-2	NA	13	TRBV5-6	CASSFGREYGYTF	TGTGCCAGCAGCTTCGGAAGGGAGTATGGCTACACCTTC
NA	TRBJ2-5	NA	12	TRBV11-2	CASSVTDSFPYF	TGTGCCAGCAGCGTCACGGACTCTTTCCCCTACTTC
NA	TRBJ2-4	TRBD1	15	TRBV6-5	CASSSLPDRVNIQYF	TGTGCCAGCAGTTCGCTCCCTGACAGGGTAAACATTCAGTACTTC
NA	TRBJ2-1	TRBD2	18	TRBV4-3	CASSQDRASGGPYNEQFF	TGCGCCAGCAGCCAAGATCGGGCTAGCGGGGGCCCCTACAATGAGCAGTTCTTC
NA	TRBJ1-1	TRBD1	13	TRBV10-3	CASQGEMNTEAFF	TGTGCCTCCCAGGGGGAGATGAACACTGAAGCTTTCTTT
NA	TRBJ2-1	NA	15	TRBV5-4	CASSLDREAYNEQFF	TGTGCCAGCAGCTTGGACAGGGAGGCCTACAATGAGCAGTTCTTC
NA	TRBJ2-1	TRBD1	13	TRBV7-9	CASSRQGVNEQFF	TGTGCCAGCAGTCGACAGGGCGTCAATGAGCAGTTCTTC
NA	TRBJ1-4	NA	13	TRBV4-3	CASSQDRGEKLFF	TGCGCCAGCAGCCAAGACCGGGGCGAAAAACTGTTTTTT
NA	TRBJ2-1	NA	13	TRBV6-6	CASSLPPGNEQFF	TGTGCCAGCAGCCTTCCTCCTGGCAATGAGCAGTTCTTC
NA	TRBJ2-3	NA	11	TRBV20-1	CSARGGYKEYF	TGCAGTGCTAGGGGGGGTTATAAAGAGTATTTT
NA	TRBJ2-5	NA	15	TRBV2	CASSDSGLRKETQYF	TGTGCCAGCAGTGACTCGGGACTCAGAAAAGAGACCCAGTACTTC
NA	TRBJ2-5	NA	11	TRBV10-1	CASLWSETQYF	TGCGCCAGTCTCTGGTCAGAGACCCAGTACTTC
NA	TRBJ1-2	NA	14	TRBV7-9	CASSDSGGGMGYTF	TGTGCCAGCAGCGATTCCGGGGGCGGTATGGGCTACACCTTC
NA	TRBJ2-1	TRBD2	15	TRBV4-1	CASSQGLAAYNEQFF	TGCGCCAGCAGCCAAGGACTAGCGGCCTACAATGAGCAGTTCTTC
few	TRBJ2-5	NA	16	TRBV9	CASSSSGTPSRETQYF	TGTGCCAGCAGCTCATCCGGGACCCCTTCGCGAGAGACCCAGTACTTC
NA	TRBJ2-1	NA	15	TRBV5-1	CASSLDTRGPREQFF	TGCGCCAGCAGCTTGGATACTAGAGGTCCCCGAGAGCAGTTCTTC
NA	TRBJ1-3	NA	13	TRBV2	CASSEAVKGNIYF	TGTGCCAGCAGTGAAGCGGTCAAGGGTAACATATATTTT
NA	TRBJ1-6	NA	13	TRBV30	CAWKRQGNSPLHF	TGTGCCTGGAAACGACAAGGGAATTCACCCCTCCACTTT
NA	TRBJ2-4	NA	13	TRBV5-8	CASRKQAKNIQYF	TGTGCCAGCCGTAAGCAAGCCAAAAACATTCAGTACTTC
NA	TRBJ2-5	NA	11	TRBV5-6	CASSLRETQYF	TGTGCCAGCAGCTTGCGGGAGACCCAGTACTTC
once	TRBJ2-2	NA	13	TRBV2	CARVGENTGELFF	TGTGCCAGGGTGGGGGAGAACACCGGGGAGCTGTTTTTT
NA	TRBJ2-7	TRBD2	13	TRBV2	CATLGGTVDEQYF	TGTGCCACCCTGGGGGGGACGGTAGACGAGCAGTACTTC
NA	TRBJ1-1	NA	14	TRBV12-5	CASGSKTVNTEAFF	TGTGCTAGTGGTTCAAAAACAGTGAACACTGAAGCTTTCTTT